The T cell receptor (beta chain) under discussion was sequenced for a study of blood T cell repertoires in COVID-19. Study overall: The samples span acute and convalescent COVID-19 from the United States, Italy and Spain.

Original processing notes: Amplified reference gene primers provided the basis for estimating nucleated cell counts. The method was immunoSEQ multiplex PCR; TCRdb's version includes in-frame clones alone and lacks a portion of them. Clonal size and the V and J genes are those of that table, whereas D and trimming came from the DNA. This sample has 60,000 to 70,000 clones, with about 76% found just once. The receptor's source is a woman over 75 with acute or convalescent COVID-19. Sample: peripheral blood.

The CDR3 coding sequence is TGTGCCAGCAGCGTAGAAGCAGGGGATTTTGGCACAGATACGCAGTATTTT. Protein: CASSVEAGDFGTDTQYF. The chain recombines TRBV9 with TRBJ2-3, with D possibly matching TRBD1 (6 bases). The CDR3 length is 17 residues. The germline CDR1 and CDR2 sequences are SGDLS and YYNGEE. Trimming cost V 0 bases and J 1 base, with 15 bases left between them. The full variable domain, in which reference TRBV9 and TRBJ2-3 provide the parts outside the CDR3, is DSGVTQTPKHLITATGQRVTLRCSPRSGDLSVYWYQQSLDQGLQFLIQYYNGEERAKGNILERFSAQQFPDLHSELNLSSLELGDSALYFCASSVEAGDFGTDTQYFGPGTRLTVL.